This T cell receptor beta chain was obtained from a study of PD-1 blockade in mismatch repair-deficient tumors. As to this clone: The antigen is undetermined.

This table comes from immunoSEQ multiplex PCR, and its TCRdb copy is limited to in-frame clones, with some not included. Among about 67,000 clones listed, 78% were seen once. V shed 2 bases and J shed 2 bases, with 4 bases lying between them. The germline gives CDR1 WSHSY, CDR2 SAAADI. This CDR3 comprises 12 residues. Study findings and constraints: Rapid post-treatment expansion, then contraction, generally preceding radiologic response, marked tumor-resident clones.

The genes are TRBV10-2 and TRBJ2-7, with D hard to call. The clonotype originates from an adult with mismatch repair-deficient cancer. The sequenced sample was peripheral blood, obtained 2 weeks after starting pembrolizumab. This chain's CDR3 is CASSEGPYEQYF. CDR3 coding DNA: TGCGCCAGCAGTGAGGGACCCTACGAGCAGTACTTC.